Presented here are 11 T cell receptor beta chains from one specimen sequenced in a study of brain T cells in children with intractable seizures. TCRdb's copy holds only in-frame clones and misses some; the assay was immunoSEQ multiplex PCR. The data contain around 80,000 clones, about 90% of them singletons. The sample consisted of peripheral blood, taken at surgery. The receptors originated from a girl aged 2 to 9 with Rasmussen encephalitis and intractable seizures.

The chain has TRBV5-4 and TRBJ2-1; the match to TRBD1 covers 7 bases. J was trimmed by 3 bases and V by 4 bases; bases with no gene match: 4. The CDR3 length is 14 residues. Germline V gene sequence: CDR1 SGHNT, CDR2 YYREEE (reference sequence). The CDR3 sequence: CASSPSGGYNEQFF. The DNA for the CDR3 is TGTGCCAGCAGCCCTTCAGGGGGCTACAATGAGCAGTTCTTC.

The chain employs TRBV5-4 and TRBJ2-1; D remains unclear. This CDR3 is 12 amino acids long. With 4 bases removed from V and 2 bases from J, the gap between germline ends came to 4 bases. Looked up from germline, CDR1 is SGHNT and CDR2 is YYREEE (reference sequence). The CDR3 spells CASSVTYNEQFF. Here the CDR3 DNA reads TGTGCCAGCAGCGTTACCTACAATGAGCAGTTCTTC.

V gene TRBV7-3 combines with J gene TRBJ2-3, with D hard to call. The V end was cut by 5 bases, the J end by 2 bases, with 11 bases between. Germline loops: CDR1 SGHTA, CDR2 FQGTGA. This CDR3 comprises 14 residues. The CDR3 DNA follows: TGTGCCAGCAGCCCCGACCCGGTCACAGATACGCAGTATTTT. This sequence encodes CASSPDPVTDTQYF. The variable domain in full, with the rest retrieved from reference TRBV7-3 and TRBJ2-3, is GAGVSQTPSNKVTEKGKYVELRCDPISGHTALYWYRQSLGQGPEFLIYFQGTGAADDSGLPNDRFFAVRPEGSVSTLKIQRTERGDSAVYLCASSPDPVTDTQYFGPGTRLTVL.

This clone came up once. This chain links TRBV7-6 with TRBJ1-4; no firm D call. This CDR3 region has 16 residues. V was pared by 3 bases and J by 0 bases, with 11 bases between. Germline V gene data show CDR1 as SGHVS and CDR2 as FNYEAQ. The CDR3 here is CASSFSGFATNEKLFF. CDR3 in DNA: TGTGCCAGCAGCTTCTCGGGGTTTGCAACTAATGAAAAACTGTTTTTT.

The table lists this clone with a count of one. CDR3 coding DNA: TGTGCCAGCAGTCCCCGGTCTACTAGCGTCCATGAGCAGTTCTTC. It yields the protein CASSPRSTSVHEQFF. The V and J genes are TRBV27 and TRBJ2-1; 7 bases line up with TRBD2. Germline lookup yields CDR1 MNHEY and CDR2 SMNVEV (reference sequence). V trimming: 5 bases; J trimming: 8 bases; junction bases outside the gene matches: 12. This CDR3 has 15 amino acids.

This chain joins TRBV10-3 and TRBJ1-2; D is undetermined. The CDR3 sequence is 15 residues long. V lost 11 bases to trimming and J lost 1 base, with 20 bases between them. The germline gives CDR1 ENHRY, CDR2 SYGVKD. The DNA of the CDR3 is TGTGCCTCTCGTAGGTTAGGAGGTATTAACTATGGCTACACCTTC. It codes for CASRRLGGINYGYTF.

V is TRBV2 and J is TRBJ1-1; D is unresolved. CDR1 is SNHLY and CDR2 is FYNNEI in the germline V gene. The CDR3 is 12 residues long. V was clipped by 8 bases and J by 1 base, with 8 bases between them. The CDR3: CASHSENTEAFF. As DNA, the CDR3 is TGTGCCAGCCACTCAGAGAACACTGAAGCTTTCTTT.

The V gene is TRBV11-2, the J gene TRBJ2-4; D gene uncertain. Trimming took off 0 bases at V and 5 bases at J, with 11 bases between the two ends. This CDR3 region has 15 residues. Germline CDR1 is SGHAT and CDR2 is FQNNGV. The CDR3 sequence: CASSLDLGIQNIQYF. The CDR3 DNA is TGTGCCAGCAGCTTAGATCTGGGGATTCAAAACATTCAGTACTTC.

The rearrangement links TRBV5-1 to TRBJ2-7, with a weak D call TRBD1 (5 bases). Trimming took 2 bases from V and 2 from J, leaving 11 bases between them. Germline CDR1 reads SGHRS; CDR2 reads YFSETQ. This CDR3 comprises 14 residues. This CDR3 reads CASSLGDGTYEQYF. In nucleotides, the CDR3 is TGCGCCAGCAGCTTAGGGGATGGGACCTACGAGCAGTACTTC.

This sequence joins TRBV7-9 and TRBJ1-3; D is uncertain. V lost 0 bases to trimming and J lost 0 bases, with 9 bases between them. The CDR3 runs 16 residues. The germline V gene has CDR1 SEHNR and CDR2 FQNEAQ (reference sequence). The CDR3 loop is CASSLAEITSGNTIYF. CDR3 nucleotide sequence: TGTGCCAGCAGCTTAGCGGAGATCACCTCTGGAAACACCATATATTTT.

The genes are TRBV28 and TRBJ2-2; no clear D gene. Per germline, CDR1 MDHEN and CDR2 SYDVKM. Trimming stripped 3 bases from V and 4 bases from J, with 9 bases between. This CDR3 contains 14 residues. Here the CDR3 reads CASSFGGSTGELFF. As DNA, the CDR3 is TGTGCCAGCAGTTTCGGTGGTTCCACCGGGGAGCTGTTTTTT.